These 28 T cell receptor beta chains were all obtained from the same sample, sequenced in a study of early T cells in non-severe SARS-CoV-2 infection. TCRdb used MiXCR to reprocess the 5' RACE reads, holding one entry per CDR3 protein. The repertoire includes over 85,000 distinct CDR3 sequences, roughly 13% of them detected once, and over 5% sits in the top ten. The sample comprised whole blood. The origin of the receptors is an adult who was a healthcare worker with PCR-confirmed SARS-CoV-2 infection or an uninfected control (not recorded which).

Points on this clonotype: It may be a read error: a sequence one base away is much more abundant. This rearrangement joins TRBV12-3 or TRBV12-4 to TRBJ2-2, with a weak D call TRBD2 (6 bases). The germline V and J ends were trimmed by 4 bases and 2 bases, with 11 bases remaining between them. The CDR3 totals 15 residues. Here the CDR3 DNA reads TGTGCCAGCAGTTCCAACGGGGGAAACACCGGGGAGCTGTTTTTT. Amino acids: CASSSNGGNTGELFF.

This clonotype appeared many times. J is TRBJ2-1 and V is TRBV18; possibly TRBD1 for D (5 bases). Trimming took off 2 bases at V and 8 bases at J, with 7 bases between the two ends. The CDR3 sequence is 12 residues long. Germline CDR1 KGHSH, CDR2 LQKENI. CDR3 DNA sequence: TGTGCCAGCTCACCAGGGGCCCATGAGCAGTTCTTC. This translates into CASSPGAHEQFF.

This clonotype was detected only a few times. The rearrangement uses TRBV7-8 and TRBJ2-2, with D unresolved. Germline assignment: CDR1 SGHVS and CDR2 FQNEAQ. The CDR3 totals 13 residues. Trimming took off 2 bases at V and 3 bases at J, with 4 bases between the two ends. CDR3 residues: CASSLRDTGELFF. The CDR3 region has the DNA TGTGCCAGCAGCTTACGAGACACCGGGGAGCTGTTTTTT.

This clonotype came up many times. For the CDR3, the DNA is TGCAGTGCAGAGGGCAGTAGCACAGATACGCAGTATTTT. Its protein is CSAEGSSTDTQYF. The chain combines TRBV20-1 with TRBJ2-3; D perhaps matches TRBD2 (5 bases). CDR1 is DFQATT and CDR2 is SNEGSKA in the germline V gene (reference sequence). Trimming shortened V by 6 bases and J by 0 bases, and 10 bases separated the two germline ends. The CDR3 runs 13 residues.

The V gene is TRBV5-1, the J gene TRBJ2-1; D gene uncertain. The CDR3 sequence is 14 residues long. Trimming removed 0 bases at V and 6 bases at J, with 10 bases between. Germline V CDR1 and CDR2: SGHRS, YFSETQ. CDR3 sequence (DNA): TGCGCCAGCAGCTTGGACCAGAACTTCAATGAGCAGTTCTTC. Translating it yields CASSLDQNFNEQFF.

V and J are TRBV15 and TRBJ2-2; 7 bases fit TRBD1. Germline assignment: CDR1 LNHNV and CDR2 YYDKDF (reference sequence). With 5 bases clipped from V and 5 bases from J, the junction kept 5 bases outside the gene matches. This CDR3 contains 14 residues. The CDR3 region is CATSRTGLTGELFF. The DNA of the CDR3 is TGTGCCACCAGCCGGACAGGCTTAACCGGGGAGCTGTTTTTT.

J is TRBJ2-3 and V is TRBV24-1; 7 positions match TRBD2. Trimming cost V 4 bases and J 1 base; bases outside gene matches: 7. This CDR3 spans 16 amino acids. CDR1 and CDR2 (germline): KGHDR, SFDVKD. Here the CDR3 reads CATSDQSGTRTDTQYF. CDR3 DNA sequence: TGTGCCACCAGTGACCAGAGCGGGACGCGCACAGATACGCAGTATTTT.

V and J are TRBV15 and TRBJ2-5, with 7 bases aligning to TRBD1. CDR3 length equals 14 residues. The trim removed 6 bases at V and 5 bases at J, leaving 9 bases unmatched. Germline V gene lookup returns CDR1 LNHNV and CDR2 YYDKDF (reference sequence). The CDR3: CATRQGSSWETQYF. DNA for the CDR3: TGTGCCACCAGACAGGGGAGTAGCTGGGAGACCCAGTACTTC.

This clonotype came up many times. This chain uses TRBV28 with TRBJ1-5, with D maybe TRBD1 (5 bases). V shed 2 bases and J shed 9 bases, with 11 bases lying between them. The germline V gene has CDR1 MDHEN and CDR2 SYDVKM. This CDR3 region has 13 residues. Here the CDR3 DNA reads TGTGCCAGCAGTTTACGGGGCGAAGGGCCCCAGCATTTT. It is translated as CASSLRGEGPQHF.

The chain links TRBV10-2 to TRBJ1-4, with no clear D. CDR3 length: 13 amino acids. With 8 bases removed from V and 0 bases from J, the gap between germline ends came to 7 bases. CDR1 is WSHSY and CDR2 is SAAADI in the germline V gene. CDR3 nucleotide sequence: TGCGCCAGCCAGAAATCAACTAATGAAAAACTGTTTTTT. Amino acids: CASQKSTNEKLFF.

V usage is TRBV5-4 and J usage is TRBJ2-1, with D possibly being TRBD1 or TRBD2 (5 bases each). Deletions cut 0 bases from V and 8 bases from J, with 15 bases between. Germline V gene sequence: CDR1 SGHNT, CDR2 YYREEE (reference sequence). There are 15 residues in the CDR3. The CDR3 DNA reads TGTGCCAGCAGCTTGGAGGGACGCCCTCCCGATGAGCAGTTCTTC. Its protein product is CASSLEGRPPDEQFF.

The table lists this clonotype with a few counts. The chain employs TRBV6-2 or TRBV6-3 and TRBJ2-2; D is undetermined. This CDR3 comprises 10 residues. The V gene lost 4 bases and the J gene lost 6 bases, with 0 bases spanning the gap. The germline gives CDR1 MNHEY, CDR2 SVGEGT. The CDR3 nucleotides read TGTGCCAGCAGTTCCGGGGAGCTGTTTTTT. Translated: CASSSGELFF.

V usage is TRBV18 and J usage is TRBJ2-7, with a tentative D call TRBD2 (5 bases). Trimming removed 5 bases from V and 3 bases from J, with 17 bases in between. This CDR3 contains 15 residues. From germline, CDR1 is KGHSH and CDR2 LQKENI. CDR3 amino acids: CASSRARTEVYEQYF. CDR3 nucleotide sequence: TGTGCCAGCTCAAGAGCCCGGACTGAAGTCTACGAGCAGTACTTC.

The table lists this clonotype with many counts. V and J are TRBV5-4 and TRBJ1-1, with 7 nucleotides matching TRBD1. J gave up 3 bases and V 4 bases, and 12 bases lay outside the gene matches. The CDR3 consists of 16 residues. CDR1 SGHNT and CDR2 YYREEE come from the germline V gene (reference sequence). This chain's CDR3 is CASSRPGGLGHTEAFF. The CDR3 DNA is TGTGCCAGCAGCCGGCCAGGGGGTTTGGGTCACACTGAAGCTTTCTTT. Full variable domain (outside the CDR3, taken from reference TRBV5-4 and TRBJ1-1): ETGVTQSPTHLIKTRGQQVTLRCSSQSGHNTVSWYQQALGQGPQFIFQYYREEENGRGNFPPRFSGLQFPNYSSELNVNALELDDSALYLCASSRPGGLGHTEAFFGQGTRLTVV.

The chain has TRBV29-1 and TRBJ2-3, with D unclear. Germline CDR1 reads SQVTM; CDR2 reads ANQGSEA. With 4 bases removed from V and 0 bases from J, the gap between germline ends came to 11 bases. The CDR3 consists of 14 residues. The CDR3 here is CSVGRKLSTDTQYF. The CDR3 DNA follows: TGCAGCGTTGGCAGGAAACTAAGCACAGATACGCAGTATTTT.

The rearrangement links TRBV20-1 to TRBJ2-2; 7 bases match TRBD1. The length of the CDR3 is 12 residues. CDR1 is DFQATT, CDR2 SNEGSKA, per germline (reference sequence). V lost 5 bases and J lost 4; bases outside the gene matches: 1. The CDR3 sequence is CSAYRGTGELFF. CDR3 in DNA: TGCAGTGCTTACAGGGGCACCGGGGAGCTGTTTTTT.

The V and J genes are TRBV3-1 and TRBJ2-1; no firm D call. Trimming pared 0 bases from V and 4 bases from J, leaving 10 bases between. The germline V gene has CDR1 LGHDT and CDR2 YNNKEL (reference sequence). The CDR3 is 15 amino acids. DNA for the CDR3: TGTGCCAGCAGCCAAGATCTACTCGCTTACAATGAGCAGTTCTTC. Encoded protein: CASSQDLLAYNEQFF.

CDR3 nucleotide sequence: TGTGCCACAAGTGGGTCTGCGGGAGATACGCAGTATTTT. Its protein product is CATSGSAGDTQYF. The J gene is TRBJ2-3, the V gene TRBV7-6; D might be TRBD2 (5 bases). V was clipped by 10 bases and J by 5 bases, with 16 bases between them. The CDR3 extends over 13 amino acids. Germline V gene lookup returns CDR1 SGHVS and CDR2 FNYEAQ. The full variable domain, in which reference TRBV7-6 and TRBJ2-3 provide the parts outside the CDR3, is GAGVSQSPRYKVTKRGQDVALRCDPISGHVSLYWYRQALGQGPEFLTYFNYEAQQDKSGLPNDRFSAERPEGSISTLTIQRTEQRDSAMYRCATSGSAGDTQYFGPGTRLTVL.

The V call is TRBV3-1, the J call TRBJ1-4, with 10 bases matching TRBD1. This CDR3 has 15 residues. CDR1 and CDR2 (germline): LGHDT, YNNKEL (reference sequence). V shed 5 bases and J 7 bases; nucleotides not matched to a gene: 7. In nucleotides, the CDR3 is TGTGCCAGCAGCTGGAGACGGGACAGGGGTGAAAAACTGTTTTTT. It encodes CASSWRRDRGEKLFF.

This clonotype was observed a few times. The chain employs TRBV7-8 and TRBJ2-3; TRBD1 agrees at 7 bases. With V trimmed by 4 bases and J by 2 bases, 9 bases remained unmatched. Germline V gene lookup returns CDR1 SGHVS and CDR2 FQNEAQ. The CDR3 covers 16 residues. The CDR3 DNA reads TGTGCCAGCAGCTGGGGCCGGGACAGCCTCACAGATACGCAGTATTTT. Translating gives CASSWGRDSLTDTQYF. The full variable domain, completed using reference TRBV7-8 and TRBJ2-3, is GAGVSQSPRYKVAKRGQDVALRCDPISGHVSLFWYQQALGQGPEFLTYFQNEAQLDKSGLPSDRFFAERPEGSVSTLKIQRTQQEDSAVYLCASSWGRDSLTDTQYFGPGTRLTVL.

This clonotype was counted at least ten times. The chain recombines TRBV20-1 with TRBJ2-1, with D perhaps TRBD2 (5 bases). V gave up 3 bases and J gave up 6 bases, with 9 bases separating them. From germline, CDR1 is DFQATT and CDR2 SNEGSKA (reference sequence). The CDR3 has 12 amino acids. CDR3 coding DNA: TGCAGTGCTAGTCTAGCCGGCAATGAGCAGTTCTTC. Translated: CSASLAGNEQFF.

Many counts were recorded for this clonotype. J is TRBJ1-2 and V is TRBV18; D remains unclear. The germline gives CDR1 KGHSH, CDR2 LQKENI. The CDR3 covers 15 residues. The germline V and J ends were trimmed by 1 base and 2 bases, with 11 bases remaining between them. The CDR3 is CASSPLDPPNYGYTF. CDR3 nucleotide sequence: TGTGCCAGCTCACCACTGGATCCGCCAAACTATGGCTACACCTTC.

This clonotype occurred many times. In nucleotides, the CDR3 is TGTGCCAGCAGTTTGGGCAATGAGCAGTTCTTC. As protein: CASSLGNEQFF. The chain uses TRBV28 and TRBJ2-1, with D unclear. Germline values: CDR1 MDHEN, CDR2 SYDVKM. The CDR3 consists of 11 residues. The V and J ends lost 3 bases and 6 bases respectively, with 3 bases between them.

This clonotype was seen ten or more times. This rearrangement joins TRBV25-1 to TRBJ1-6; possible D gene TRBD1, 6 bases. Germline CDR1 is MGHDK and CDR2 is SYGVNS. V was shortened by 5 bases and J by 13 bases, with 12 bases between the two germline ends. This CDR3 spans 12 amino acids. The DNA for the CDR3 is TGTGCCAGCAGTTGGGCCGGGGGCCCCCTCCACTTT. Its protein is CASSWAGGPLHF.

This clonotype was recorded many times. The CDR3 protein is CASSPSTDQETQYF. The CDR3 nucleotides are TGTGCCAGCTCACCCTCCACCGACCAAGAGACCCAGTACTTC. The J gene is TRBJ2-5, the V gene TRBV18; no firm D call. The ends were cut back, 3 bases at V and 0 bases at J, with 8 bases in the middle. The CDR3 consists of 14 residues. Looked up from germline, CDR1 is KGHSH and CDR2 is LQKENI. The whole variable domain, filled in from reference TRBV18 and TRBJ2-5, reads NAGVMQNPRHLVRRRGQEARLRCSPMKGHSHVYWYRQLPEEGLKFMVYLQKENIIDESGMPKERFSAEFPKEGPSILRIQQVVRGDSAAYFCASSPSTDQETQYFGPGTRLLVL.

This clonotype was seen many times. The V call is TRBV29-1, the J call TRBJ2-1; the D is unclear. This CDR3 has 11 amino acids. Germline V gene lookup returns CDR1 SQVTM and CDR2 ANQGSEA. The V and J ends lost 6 bases and 4 bases respectively, with 7 bases between them. The CDR3: CSVSRYNEQFF. The CDR3 DNA sequence: TGCAGCGTGAGCAGGTACAATGAGCAGTTCTTC.

This clonotype was seen at least ten times. This chain joins TRBV7-9 and TRBJ2-1; tentative D call: TRBD1 (6 bases). The CDR3 is 15 residues long. Trimming left V 1 base short and J 6 bases short, with 13 bases between. Looked up from germline, CDR1 is SEHNR and CDR2 is FQNEAQ (reference sequence). Here the CDR3 DNA reads TGTGCCAGCAGCTTAGAAGGAAAGGGGGTCAATGAGCAGTTCTTC. Its translation: CASSLEGKGVNEQFF.

This clonotype has at least ten counts. The chain carries TRBV20-1 and TRBJ2-5, with 10 bases that match TRBD2. The trim removed 5 bases at V and 4 bases at J, leaving 10 bases unmatched. The CDR3 consists of 15 residues. The V gene's germline CDR1 is DFQATT and CDR2 SNEGSKA (reference sequence). CDR3 DNA sequence: TGCAGTGCTCGAATACTAGCGGGACCACCAGAGACCCAGTACTTC. Protein: CSARILAGPPETQYF.